Listed below are T cell receptor beta chains from one sample, sequenced in a study of vaccination and CD4 T cells after COVID-19. Via MiXCR, TCRdb re-called the PCR reads, giving one row per CDR3 protein. The sample holds roughly 10,000 distinct CDR3 sequences, 20% to 30% seen once. No cognate antigen is known for these TCRs. Sequencing used CD4+ T cells from blood, cultured in vitro, obtained before SARS-CoV-2 vaccination. Receptors originate from a human donor who received a COVID-19 vaccine. Both conserved end residues are part of each CDR3. Each record gives: V gene, J gene, D gene, CDR3 protein. D genes are given only for firm matches.

TRBV12-3/TRBV12-4	TRBJ2-7	NA	CASSLAHNEQYF
TRBV7-2	TRBJ1-5	NA	CASSLEWSSNQPQHF
TRBV30	TRBJ1-1	NA	CAWMGSHGSTEAFF
TRBV3-1	TRBJ1-6	NA	CASSSSYNSPLHF
TRBV30	TRBJ1-2	NA	CARKGTGLVYGYTF
TRBV19	TRBJ1-4	TRBD1	CASSAHRQGGNEKLFF
TRBV5-1	TRBJ1-1	TRBD1	CASSDRGDNTEAFF
TRBV7-2	TRBJ2-3	TRBD2	CASSLRSGARDTQYF
TRBV19	TRBJ1-2	TRBD1	CASSASGTGGIEGGYTF
TRBV20-1	TRBJ2-5	TRBD1	CSARTGERVGETQYF
TRBV2	TRBJ2-1	TRBD2	CASSSGLGGLAINEQFF
TRBV4-2	TRBJ2-1	TRBD2	CASSQDRPSGGAVRGQFF
TRBV24-1	TRBJ1-2	TRBD1	CATSPRDSTTNYGYTF
TRBV5-4	TRBJ2-5	TRBD1	CASSSRDRDDRTQYF
TRBV12-3/TRBV12-4	TRBJ2-3	NA	CASSLLRLRDSTDTQYF
TRBV20-1	TRBJ2-3	TRBD2	CSSKRGQGNTDTQYF
TRBV7-9	TRBJ2-5	NA	CASSLGKETQYF